This T cell receptor (beta chain) was obtained from a study of blood T cell repertoires in COVID-19. At the level of the study: The United States, Italy and Spain supplied acute and convalescent COVID-19 samples. Sources were T cells, B-cell-depleted T cells, or PBMCs; the material itself was cDNA or gDNA.

The method was immunoSEQ multiplex PCR; TCRdb's version includes in-frame clones alone and lacks a portion of them. This sample has some 140,000 clones, with 70% to 85% found just once. This CDR3 comprises 15 residues. Looked up from germline, CDR1 is KGHDR and CDR2 is SFDVKD. Trimming removed 4 bases from V and 4 bases from J; junction bases left unmatched: 5. Participant-reported clinical history was the basis for cohort assignment. The study counted Cohort 3 donors as recovered given two negative PCRs, clearance, or symptom resolution. The gene calls are TRBV24-1 and TRBJ2-1; 8 bases are shared with TRBD2. Sequenced input: PBMCs or T cells enriched from blood (not recorded which). The sequence came from a man aged 50 to 59 who had recovered from COVID-19. CDR3 sequence (DNA): TGTGCCACCAGTGACCAAGCGGGGGTATACAATGAGCAGTTCTTC. Amino acids: CATSDQAGVYNEQFF.